This TCR beta chain was sequenced during a study of identical twins. TCRdb fed the 5' RACE reads into MiXCR, producing one record per CDR3 protein. The sample lists around 340,000 distinct CDR3 sequences; approximately 13% were seen once. Study conclusions and caveats: When twins shared out-of-frame alpha sequences, those sequences had excess low generation probability. There was more out-of-frame TCR alpha sharing in monozygotic twins than models estimated.

This clonotype was recorded a few times. Its antigen is as yet unknown. Trimming cost V 2 bases and J 2 bases; bases outside gene matches: 3. The CDR3 is 15 amino acids. In addition, the sample was reused for a study of yellow fever vaccine responses in identical twins.

The source of this sequence is a woman aged 18-30 years in good health. The sample comprised CD8+ T cells sorted from blood. The chain joins TRBV12-3 or TRBV12-4 to TRBJ2-3, with 8 bases identical to TRBD2. CDR3 sequence reads: CASSLTTSATDTQYF. The CDR3 DNA reads TGTGCCAGCAGTTTAACGACTAGCGCCACAGATACGCAGTATTTT.